What follows are 15 T cell receptor beta chains derived from one specimen sequenced in a study of blood T cells in healthy people across ages. With a J-beta primer mix and a sample-barcoded 5' primer, a second PCR ran about 7 to 12 cycles. MiXCR, run by TCRdb on the 5' RACE reads, gives a single entry per CDR3 protein. The repertoire holds some 1.5 million distinct CDR3 sequences, with roughly 28% as singletons. Input material: blood. These receptors came from a young woman in good health.

Concerning this clonotype itself: It may be a read error: a sequence one base away is much more abundant. V and J are TRBV12-3 or TRBV12-4 and TRBJ2-3, with 11 positions matching TRBD2. The CDR3 runs 15 residues. The CDR3 spells CASRAGLADSDTEYF. DNA of the CDR3: TGTGCCAGCAGGGCGGGACTAGCGGACTCAGATACGGAGTATTTT.

This clonotype was detected only once. The CDR3: CAWEPRASSGYTF. CDR3 bases: TGTGCCTGGGAACCCCGGGCCTCCAGTGGCTACACCTTC. The genes are TRBV30 and TRBJ1-2; D not certain. V lost 5 bases to trimming and J lost 7 bases, with 17 bases between them. The CDR3 has 13 amino acids. CDR1 and CDR2 from the germline V gene are GTSNPN and SVGIG (reference sequence).

The rearrangement uses TRBV10-3 and TRBJ1-1; 7 positions agree with TRBD1. The length of the CDR3 is 16 residues. Per germline, CDR1 ENHRY and CDR2 SYGVKD. The junction had 7 bases not matched to a gene; V was cut back by 2 bases and J by 1 base. CDR3 residues: CAISEGFSGGNTEAFF. The CDR3 DNA sequence: TGTGCCATCAGTGAGGGGTTTTCAGGGGGGAACACTGAAGCTTTCTTT.

A few counts support this clonotype. This sequence joins TRBV30 and TRBJ1-1; 8 positions agree with TRBD1. The CDR3 length is 12 residues. V lost 6 bases to trimming and J lost 4 bases; unmatched junction nucleotides: 4. Germline V gene lookup returns CDR1 GTSNPN and CDR2 SVGIG (reference sequence). The chain's CDR3 is CACQGAGTEAFF. The CDR3 DNA follows: TGTGCCTGCCAGGGGGCAGGCACTGAAGCTTTCTTT. The full variable domain, rest sourced from reference TRBV30 and TRBJ1-1, is SQTIHQWPATLVQPVGSPLSLECTVEGTSNPNLYWYRQAAGRGLQLLFYSVGIGQISSEVPQNLSASRPQDRQFILSSKKLLLSDSGFYLCACQGAGTEAFFGQGTRLTVV.

This clonotype was picked up many times. The rearrangement links TRBV28 to TRBJ2-5; no clear D gene. V was clipped by 3 bases and J by 5 bases, with 10 bases between them. The CDR3 is 13 residues long. The germline V gene has CDR1 MDHEN and CDR2 SYDVKM. The CDR3 loop is CASSFPGVETQYF. CDR3 coding DNA: TGTGCCAGCAGTTTCCCGGGCGTGGAGACCCAGTACTTC.

This clonotype was recorded at least ten times. The CDR3 DNA reads TGCGCCATCAGGGACTCGGGTCAGACCCAGTACTTC. It is translated as CAIRDSGQTQYF. This sequence joins TRBV10-2 and TRBJ2-5; possibly TRBD2 for D (6 bases). Germline V CDR1 and CDR2: WSHSY, SAAADI. The V gene lost 10 bases and the J gene lost 6 bases, with 15 bases spanning the gap. The CDR3 covers 12 residues.

On this clonotype: The junction departs from germline at one end; a sequencing error may be responsible. The chain combines TRBV11-2 with TRBJ2-1, with D possibly TRBD2 on 7 matching bases. In germline, CDR1 is SGHAT, CDR2 FQNNGV. There are 16 residues in the CDR3. The CDR3 DNA reads as TGTGCCAACAGCTCGCGGCGGGGGCCCTCCTACAATGAGCAGTTCTTC. It yields the protein CANSSRRGPSYNEQFF. Drawing the rest from reference TRBV11-2 and TRBJ2-1, the complete variable domain is EAGVAQSPRYKIIEKRQSVAFWCNPISGHATLYWYQQILGQGPKLLIQFQNNGVVDDSQLPKDRFSAERLKGVDSTLKIQPAKLEDSAVYLCANSSRRGPSYNEQFFGPGTRLTVL.

This clonotype was counted many times. The chain recombines TRBV4-2 with TRBJ2-1, with 10 bases fitting TRBD2. This CDR3 comprises 19 residues. The germline CDR1 and CDR2 sequences are LGHNA and YNFKEQ. The V and J ends lost 0 bases and 5 bases, in that order; junction bases with no gene match: 13. The CDR3 sequence is CASSQDRLAGALPHNEQFF. DNA for the CDR3: TGTGCCAGCAGCCAAGATCGGCTAGCGGGGGCCCTGCCCCACAATGAGCAGTTCTTC.

This clonotype was picked up a small number of times. The chain combines TRBV20-1 with TRBJ2-1; 9 bases match TRBD1. Germline values: CDR1 DFQATT, CDR2 SNEGSKA (reference sequence). With 3 bases clipped from V and 8 bases from J, the junction kept 8 bases outside the gene matches. This CDR3 is 14 amino acids long. The CDR3 is CSARRQGVFDEQFF. As DNA, the CDR3 is TGCAGTGCTAGGAGACAGGGGGTTTTCGATGAGCAGTTCTTC.

The J gene is TRBJ1-2, the V gene TRBV5-1; no reliable D call. Trimming took 3 bases from V and 3 from J, leaving 9 bases between them. The CDR3 is 13 amino acids. The germline gives CDR1 SGHRS, CDR2 YFSETQ. The CDR3 loop is CASSSRLHYGYTF. In DNA form, the CDR3 reads TGCGCCAGCAGCTCCAGGTTACACTATGGCTACACCTTC.

This clonotype was observed a handful of times. The chain carries TRBV12-3 or TRBV12-4 and TRBJ1-1; TRBD1 matches 7 bases. Trimming cost V 5 bases and J 11 bases; bases outside gene matches: 8. This CDR3 spans 12 amino acids. CDR3 sequence: CASSQGGTAAFF. The CDR3 region has the DNA TGTGCCAGCAGTCAAGGTGGGACAGCGGCTTTCTTT.

The chain is built from TRBV2 and TRBJ2-7; 8 positions match TRBD1. J gave up 4 bases and V 2 bases, and 13 bases lay outside the gene matches. The germline gives CDR1 SNHLY, CDR2 FYNNEI. CDR3 length equals 17 residues. The CDR3 DNA reads as TGTGCCAGCAGTGAAATTAGGACAGGGATCTTCGGGTACGAGCAGTACTTC. Its protein is CASSEIRTGIFGYEQYF.

This clonotype appeared many times. The rearrangement uses TRBV12-3 or TRBV12-4 and TRBJ2-1; TRBD2 matches at 12 bases. V trimming: 7 bases; J trimming: 8 bases; junction bases outside the gene matches: 6. CDR3 length: 14 amino acids. CDR3 region: CASTKTSGSDEQFF. The CDR3 DNA reads as TGTGCCAGCACCAAGACTAGCGGGAGCGATGAGCAGTTCTTC.

The V gene is TRBV25-1, the J gene TRBJ1-1, with D perhaps matching TRBD1 (6 bases). The CDR3 spans 13 residues. Germline V gene sequence: CDR1 MGHDK, CDR2 SYGVNS. V gave up 6 bases and J gave up 4 bases, with 12 bases separating them. The CDR3 bases are TGTGCCAGCAGACACACAGGGACCACTGAAGCTTTCTTT. Translation gives CASRHTGTTEAFF. Complete variable domain (other parts from reference TRBV25-1 and TRBJ1-1): EADIYQTPRYLVIGTGKKITLECSQTMGHDKMYWYQQDPGMELHLIHYSYGVNSTEKGDLSSESTVSRIRTEHFPLTLESARPSHTSQYLCASRHTGTTEAFFGQGTRLTVV.

The J gene is TRBJ2-7, the V gene TRBV6-6, with D perhaps given as TRBD1 or TRBD2 (5 bases each). The V end was cut by 10 bases, the J end by 2 bases, with 18 bases between. CDR1 and CDR2 from the germline V gene are MNHNY and SVGAGI (reference sequence). The CDR3 runs 14 residues. The CDR3 region has the DNA TGTGCCACCAGGACCGGGGCAGGGACCTACGAGCAGTACTTC. As protein: CATRTGAGTYEQYF.